Following are 8 T cell receptor beta chains from one sample sequenced in a study of blood T cell repertoires in COVID-19. Measured with immunoSEQ multiplex PCR; TCRdb has only the in-frame clones, and not every one. The table lists tens of thousands of clones, approximately 80% of them singletons. The sample consisted of peripheral blood. The receptor source for this set is a man older than 75 with active or convalescent COVID-19.

The chain links TRBV19 to TRBJ2-3, with 13 nucleotides matching TRBD2. After removal of 4 bases from V and 2 bases from J, the junction contained 6 bases not matched to a gene. The CDR3 consists of 17 residues. Germline values: CDR1 LNHDA, CDR2 SQIVND (reference sequence). Here the CDR3 DNA reads TGTGCCAGTAGTACCCGACTAGCGGGAGGCCCCACAGATACGCAGTATTTT. Translating gives CASSTRLAGGPTDTQYF. The full variable domain, its missing parts supplied by reference TRBV19 and TRBJ2-3, is DGGITQSPKYLFRKEGQNVTLSCEQNLNHDAMYWYRQDPGQGLRLIYYSQIVNDFQKGDIAEGYSVSREKKESFPLTVTSAQKNPTAFYLCASSTRLAGGPTDTQYFGPGTRLTVL.

The chain recombines TRBV19 with TRBJ2-5; D possibly corresponds to TRBD2 (5 bases). The germline V and J ends were trimmed by 2 bases and 2 bases, with 12 bases remaining between them. The CDR3 sequence is 15 residues long. Per the germline V gene, CDR1 is LNHDA and CDR2 is SQIVND (reference sequence). The CDR3 region has the DNA TGTGCCAGTAGTATAAGGCTAGCACCACAAGAGACCCAGTACTTC. Its translation: CASSIRLAPQETQYF.

The V and J genes are TRBV11-2 and TRBJ1-1, with D unresolved. CDR3 length: 13 residues. Trimming took 0 bases from V and 7 from J, leaving 9 bases between them. Germline loops: CDR1 SGHAT, CDR2 FQNNGV. The CDR3 spells CASSLDLQNEAFF. The CDR3 DNA follows: TGTGCCAGCAGCTTAGACCTACAGAATGAAGCTTTCTTT.

J is TRBJ1-3 and V is TRBV18, with 9 bases lining up with TRBD1. This CDR3 comprises 15 residues. Per germline, CDR1 KGHSH and CDR2 LQKENI. The V segment lost 3 bases and the J segment 2 bases; nucleotides outside the gene matches: 2. The CDR3 reads CASSPRDRAGNTIYF. The CDR3 nucleotides read TGTGCCAGCTCACCTAGGGACAGGGCTGGAAACACCATATATTTT.

The CDR3 DNA follows: TGTGCCAGCAGCCAAGGGGGGGGGAAGAATCAGCCCCAGCATTTT. It encodes CASSQGGGKNQPQHF. The J gene is TRBJ1-5, the V gene TRBV3-1 (or the pseudogene TRBV3-2), with D maybe TRBD1 (5 bases). Germline CDR1 and CDR2: LGHDT and YNNKEL (reference sequence). The length of the CDR3 is 15 residues. V lost 1 base and J lost 4, with 11 bases in between.

The J gene is TRBJ1-1, the V gene TRBV9, with 9 nucleotides matching TRBD1. The germline gives CDR1 SGDLS, CDR2 YYNGEE. Germline trimming cut 3 bases from V and 6 bases from J; bases unmatched to any gene: 9. The CDR3 runs 15 residues. The CDR3 DNA is TGTGCCAGCAGCGCCTCCGGGACAGGGATACCTGAAGCTTTCTTT. Translation: CASSASGTGIPEAFF.

The CDR3 is CASSLGRGAYNEQFF. The CDR3 bases are TGTGCCAGCAGCTTAGGCCGGGGTGCCTACAATGAGCAGTTCTTC. The chain links TRBV7-8 to TRBJ2-1, with D possibly TRBD2 on 5 matching bases. This CDR3 comprises 15 residues. Germline V gene lookup returns CDR1 SGHVS and CDR2 FQNEAQ. Trimming pared 1 base from V and 2 bases from J, leaving 9 bases between.

This sequence joins TRBV5-1 and TRBJ2-5, with TRBD1 matching over 8 bases. CDR1 is SGHRS and CDR2 is YFSETQ in the germline V gene. This CDR3 is built from 15 residues. Losses at the gene ends were 4 bases for V and 4 bases for J; bases not matched to a gene: 9. CDR3 residues: CASSRGTGAGETQYF. CDR3 nucleotides: TGCGCCAGCAGCCGCGGGACAGGCGCGGGAGAGACCCAGTACTTC.